This TCR beta chain came from a study of beta chain features in type 1 diabetes. This CDR3 is 13 amino acids long. Germline assignment: CDR1 MNHEY and CDR2 SMNVEV (reference sequence). Deletions cut 4 bases from V and 8 bases from J, with 11 bases between. Sequencing targeted expressed TCRB transcripts, as all isolated RNA had been reverse transcribed. Produced via immunoSEQ multiplex PCR; TCRdb's table is partial and in-frame only. The data hold 110,000 to 150,000 clones, with about 8.7% observed a single time. Naive, central memory, regulatory and stem cell-like memory cells within the CD4+ compartment were sorted using CD45RO/CCR7/CD25/CD127/CD95/CD27. Study-wide findings and caveats: Researchers report that Type 1 diabetes patients had moderately but significantly shorter TCRB CDR3s across all four CD4+ subsets. In patients and controls equally, PCR might favor templates that are shorter. Among patients, naive, central memory and Treg TCRB repertoires appeared more similar than among healthy donors.

For this clone: Antigen unknown.

This clonotype was obtained from a young man in good health. The chain combines TRBV27 with TRBJ1-4; a possible D gene is TRBD1 (6 bases). Sample: central memory CD4+ T cells from blood. The CDR3 bases are TGTGCCAGCAGTTCACAGGGAGACGAAAAACTGTTTTTT. This translates into CASSSQGDEKLFF.